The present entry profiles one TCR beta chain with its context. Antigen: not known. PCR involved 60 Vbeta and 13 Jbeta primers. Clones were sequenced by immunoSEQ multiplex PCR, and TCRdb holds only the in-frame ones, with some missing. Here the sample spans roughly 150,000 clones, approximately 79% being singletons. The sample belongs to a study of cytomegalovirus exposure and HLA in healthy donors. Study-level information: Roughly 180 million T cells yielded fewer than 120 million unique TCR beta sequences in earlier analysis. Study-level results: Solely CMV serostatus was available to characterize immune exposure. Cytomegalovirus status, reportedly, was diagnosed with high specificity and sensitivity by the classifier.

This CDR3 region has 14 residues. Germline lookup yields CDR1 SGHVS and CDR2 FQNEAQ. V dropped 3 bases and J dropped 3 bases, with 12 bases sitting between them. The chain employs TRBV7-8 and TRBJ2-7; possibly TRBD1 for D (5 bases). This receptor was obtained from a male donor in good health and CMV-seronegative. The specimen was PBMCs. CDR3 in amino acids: CASSFRADYYEQYF. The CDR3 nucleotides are TGTGCCAGCAGCTTCAGGGCTGATTACTACGAGCAGTACTTC. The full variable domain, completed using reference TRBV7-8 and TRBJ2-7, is GAGVSQSPRYKVAKRGQDVALRCDPISGHVSLFWYQQALGQGPEFLTYFQNEAQLDKSGLPSDRFFAERPEGSVSTLKIQRTQQEDSAVYLCASSFRADYYEQYFGPGTRLTVT.